Each of the 9 T cell receptor beta chains below was sequenced from the same sample in a study of CD4+ T cells in melanoma. Sequenced by immunoSEQ multiplex PCR; TCRdb stores in-frame clones only, minus some. This sample has roughly 50,000 clones, with 75% to 90% found just once. Sequencing input: peripheral blood. The source is a human donor with melanoma.

This chain connects TRBV2 to TRBJ1-2; TRBD1 might be the D (6 bases). Trimming stripped 3 bases from V and 7 bases from J, with 12 bases between. CDR1 is SNHLY and CDR2 is FYNNEI in the germline V gene. The CDR3 length is 13 residues. CDR3 amino acids: CASSEEGDGGYTF. The CDR3 coding sequence is TGTGCCAGCAGTGAGGAGGGGGACGGTGGCTACACCTTC.

The chain is built from TRBV10-2 and TRBJ2-5; no definite D call. Trimming removed 2 bases at V and 1 base at J, with 5 bases between. The germline V gene encodes CDR1 WSHSY and CDR2 SAAADI. This CDR3 comprises 13 residues. The CDR3 loop is CASSEGIQETQYF. CDR3 in DNA: TGCGCCAGCAGTGAGGGGATCCAAGAGACCCAGTACTTC.

The chain uses TRBV19 and TRBJ1-5; a possible D gene is TRBD1 (6 bases). CDR3 length equals 12 residues. Trimming took off 6 bases at V and 6 bases at J, with 9 bases between the two ends. Germline V CDR1 and CDR2: LNHDA, SQIVND (reference sequence). The CDR3 bases are TGTGCCAGTAGCAACAGGGTTCAGCCCCAGCATTTT. The encoded protein is CASSNRVQPQHF. Together with reference TRBV19 and TRBJ1-5, the CDR3 gives the full variable domain: DGGITQSPKYLFRKEGQNVTLSCEQNLNHDAMYWYRQDPGQGLRLIYYSQIVNDFQKGDIAEGYSVSREKKESFPLTVTSAQKNPTAFYLCASSNRVQPQHFGDGTRLSIL.

The V and J genes are TRBV11-2 and TRBJ1-1; D is undetermined. V was shortened by 3 bases and J by 4 bases, with 9 bases between the two germline ends. The germline V gene encodes CDR1 SGHAT and CDR2 FQNNGV. The CDR3 consists of 13 residues. CDR3 DNA sequence: TGTGCCAGCAGCTTCGATGGGGTCACTGAAGCTTTCTTT. Residues: CASSFDGVTEAFF.

The chain recombines TRBV20-1 with TRBJ1-4; D is uncertain. Germline CDR1 DFQATT, CDR2 SNEGSKA (reference sequence). The CDR3 is 11 residues long. The ends were cut back, 7 bases at V and 5 bases at J, with 8 bases in the middle. The CDR3 spells CSDRRNEKLFF. CDR3 nucleotides: TGCAGTGATAGGCGGAATGAAAAACTGTTTTTT.

This clone was picked up a small number of times. This CDR3 is CASSEMGTRETQYF. CDR3 nucleotide sequence: TGTGCCAGCAGTGAAATGGGGACTAGAGAGACCCAGTACTTC. The chain uses TRBV6-1 and TRBJ2-5; 8 bases are shared with TRBD2. J was trimmed by 4 bases and V by 2 bases; bases with no gene match: 3. Germline assignment: CDR1 MNHNS and CDR2 SASEGT. The CDR3 extends over 14 amino acids.

The chain uses TRBV30 and TRBJ2-7, with D possibly TRBD1 on 5 matching bases. The ends were cut back, 0 bases at V and 4 bases at J, with 13 bases in the middle. The CDR3 runs 14 residues. CDR1 is GTSNPN and CDR2 is SVGIG in the germline V gene (reference sequence). The CDR3, as DNA: TGTGCCTGGAGTGTCGGCAGGGTGAGGTACGAGCAGTACTTC. Its protein is CAWSVGRVRYEQYF. Looking up the rest from reference TRBV30 and TRBJ2-7 gives the full variable domain: SQTIHQWPATLVQPVGSPLSLECTVEGTSNPNLYWYRQAAGRGLQLLFYSVGIGQISSEVPQNLSASRPQDRQFILSSKKLLLSDSGFYLCAWSVGRVRYEQYFGPGTRLTVT.

The chain carries TRBV2 and TRBJ2-5, with TRBD2 matching over 12 bases. This CDR3 spans 17 amino acids. The V segment lost 3 bases and the J segment 2 bases; nucleotides outside the gene matches: 7. Germline V gene sequence: CDR1 SNHLY, CDR2 FYNNEI. The CDR3 nucleotides are TGTGCCAGCAGTGAGGCCAGACTAGCGGGGGTACAAGAGACCCAGTACTTC. Translating gives CASSEARLAGVQETQYF.

The chain carries TRBV6-5 and TRBJ2-1; D is undetermined. Germline CDR1 and CDR2: MNHEY and SVGAGI. The CDR3 spans 13 residues. Trimming took 6 bases from V and 0 from J, leaving 6 bases between them. The CDR3 spells CASRLSSYNEQFF. The CDR3 nucleotides are TGTGCCAGCAGGCTTAGCTCCTACAATGAGCAGTTCTTC.